Listed below are T cell receptor beta chains from one sample, sequenced in a study of T cells in Graves' hyperthyroidism and ophthalmopathy. TCRdb analysed the multiplex PCR reads with MiXCR anew, one entry per CDR3 protein. Among hundreds of thousands of distinct CDR3 sequences listed, around 39% were seen once. The sequencing sample was made of blood. The receptors originated from a man younger than 35 with Graves' hyperthyroidism. The CDR3 runs from the conserved cysteine through the conserved F or W. Clone size is given for some rows only: seen once, a few or many times, or a class if the clone is expanded.

j_call v_call clone_size cdr3_aa
TRBJ2-5 TRBV7-6 - CASSEGQRETQYF
TRBJ2-2 TRBV10-2 many CASAHRDLVNTGELFF
TRBJ1-4 TRBV7-8 many CASSSGRDRREKLFF
TRBJ1-5 TRBV6-6 few CASSYRDRGQPQHF
TRBJ1-2 TRBV20-1 few CSAKDRVGNYGYTF
TRBJ1-5 TRBV2 many CASSDQQGVQPQHF
TRBJ2-7 TRBV9 many CASSVAGGPYEQYF
TRBJ1-1 TRBV2 many CASSGKVEAAEAFF
TRBJ1-1 TRBV29-1 - CSVRPQGATEAFF
TRBJ1-1 TRBV5-1 few CASSLGGNRNTEAFF
TRBJ1-1 TRBV7-2 - CASSSGTVPTRSGTEAFF
TRBJ1-1 TRBV14 - CASSQLAPNTEAFF
TRBJ2-3 TRBV7-2 few CASSSLPDTQYF
TRBJ1-5 TRBV7-2 - CASSQHTPAAGQPQHF
TRBJ2-7 TRBV27 - CASSWAQRWPYEQYF
TRBJ2-7 TRBV7-6 many CASSLPEAYEQYF
TRBJ2-5 TRBV7-8 - CASSSGTSGLETQYF
TRBJ1-1 TRBV15 many CATSRVTGNTEAFF
TRBJ2-5 TRBV20-1 - CSAPRTSGQETQYF
TRBJ1-1 TRBV7-3 - CASSVTGGTMDEAFF
TRBJ1-3 TRBV11-2 few CASSLQCLLCSGNTIYF
TRBJ1-1 TRBV25-1 few CASKRTGGNTEAFF
TRBJ1-1 TRBV10-3 many CAIRTGFGDTEAFF
TRBJ1-1 TRBV7-9 many CAMSVEAFF